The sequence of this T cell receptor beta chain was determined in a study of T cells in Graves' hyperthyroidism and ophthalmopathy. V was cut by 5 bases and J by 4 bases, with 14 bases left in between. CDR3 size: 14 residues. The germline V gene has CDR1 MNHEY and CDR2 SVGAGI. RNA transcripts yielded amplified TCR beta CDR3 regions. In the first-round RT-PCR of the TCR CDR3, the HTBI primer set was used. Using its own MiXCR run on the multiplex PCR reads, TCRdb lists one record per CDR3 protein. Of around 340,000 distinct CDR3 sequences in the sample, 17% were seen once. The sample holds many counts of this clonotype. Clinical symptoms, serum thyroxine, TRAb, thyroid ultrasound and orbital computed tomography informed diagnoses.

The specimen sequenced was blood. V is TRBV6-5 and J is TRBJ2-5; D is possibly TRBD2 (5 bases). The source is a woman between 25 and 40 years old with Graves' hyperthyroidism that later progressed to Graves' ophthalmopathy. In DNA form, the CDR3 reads TGTGCCAGCAGTCTTCGGGCCCGGGGAGAGACCCAGTACTTC. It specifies CASSLRARGETQYF.